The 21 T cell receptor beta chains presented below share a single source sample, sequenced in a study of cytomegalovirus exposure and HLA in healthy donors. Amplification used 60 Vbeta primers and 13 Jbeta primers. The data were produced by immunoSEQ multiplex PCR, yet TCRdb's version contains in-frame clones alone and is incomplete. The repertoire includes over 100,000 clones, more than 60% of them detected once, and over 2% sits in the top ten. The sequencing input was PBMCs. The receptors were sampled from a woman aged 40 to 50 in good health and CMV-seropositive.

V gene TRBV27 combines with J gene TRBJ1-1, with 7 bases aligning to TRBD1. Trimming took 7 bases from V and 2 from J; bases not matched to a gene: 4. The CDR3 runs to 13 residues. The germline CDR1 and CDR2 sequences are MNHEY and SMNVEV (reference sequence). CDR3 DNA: TGTGCCAGCACCCGAGGGGGCAACACTGAAGCTTTCTTT. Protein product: CASTRGGNTEAFF.

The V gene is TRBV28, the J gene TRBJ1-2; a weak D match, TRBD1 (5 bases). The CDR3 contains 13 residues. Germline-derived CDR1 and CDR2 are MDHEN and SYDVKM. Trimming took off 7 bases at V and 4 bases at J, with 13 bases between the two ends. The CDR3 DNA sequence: TGTGCCAGCACCCAGACAGAGCTCTATGGCTACACCTTC. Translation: CASTQTELYGYTF.

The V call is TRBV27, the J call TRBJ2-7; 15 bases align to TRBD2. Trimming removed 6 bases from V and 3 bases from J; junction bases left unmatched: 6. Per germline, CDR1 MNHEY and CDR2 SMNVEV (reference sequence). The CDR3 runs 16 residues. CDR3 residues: CASREGLAGGVYEQYF. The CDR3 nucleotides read TGTGCCAGCAGGGAGGGACTAGCGGGAGGAGTCTACGAGCAGTACTTC.

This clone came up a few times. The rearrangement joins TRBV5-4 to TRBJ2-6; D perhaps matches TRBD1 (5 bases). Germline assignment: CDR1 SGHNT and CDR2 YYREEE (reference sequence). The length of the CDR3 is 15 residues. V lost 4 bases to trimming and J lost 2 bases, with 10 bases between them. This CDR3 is CASSQGVPGANVLTF. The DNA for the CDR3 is TGTGCCAGCAGCCAAGGGGTCCCTGGGGCCAACGTCCTGACTTTC.

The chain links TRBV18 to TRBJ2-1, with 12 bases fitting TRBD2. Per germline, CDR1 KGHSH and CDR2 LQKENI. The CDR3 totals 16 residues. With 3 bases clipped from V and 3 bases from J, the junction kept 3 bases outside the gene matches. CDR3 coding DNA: TGTGCCAGCTCACCGCCTAGCGGGAGGGACTACAATGAGCAGTTCTTC. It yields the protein CASSPPSGRDYNEQFF. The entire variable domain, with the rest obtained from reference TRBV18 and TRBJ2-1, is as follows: NAGVMQNPRHLVRRRGQEARLRCSPMKGHSHVYWYRQLPEEGLKFMVYLQKENIIDESGMPKERFSAEFPKEGPSILRIQQVVRGDSAAYFCASSPPSGRDYNEQFFGPGTRLTVL.

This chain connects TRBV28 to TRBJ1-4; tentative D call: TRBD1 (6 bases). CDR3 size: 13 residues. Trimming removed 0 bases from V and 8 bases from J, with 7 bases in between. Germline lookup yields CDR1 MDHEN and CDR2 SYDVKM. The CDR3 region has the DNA TGTGCCAGCAGTTTATGGGGGGCAGAAAAACTGTTTTTT. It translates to CASSLWGAEKLFF.

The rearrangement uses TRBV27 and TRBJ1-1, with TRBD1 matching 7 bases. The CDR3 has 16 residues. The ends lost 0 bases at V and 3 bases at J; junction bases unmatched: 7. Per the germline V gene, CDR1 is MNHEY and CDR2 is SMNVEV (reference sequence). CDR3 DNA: TGTGCCAGCAGTTTATCGCTGACAGGGAAGTACACTGAAGCTTTCTTT. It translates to CASSLSLTGKYTEAFF.

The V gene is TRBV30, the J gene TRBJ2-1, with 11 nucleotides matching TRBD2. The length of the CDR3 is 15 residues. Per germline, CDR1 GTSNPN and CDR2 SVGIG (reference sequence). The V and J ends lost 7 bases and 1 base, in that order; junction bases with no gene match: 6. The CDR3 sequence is CAFRTSGFSYNEQFF. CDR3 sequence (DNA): TGTGCCTTCAGGACTAGCGGGTTTTCCTACAATGAGCAGTTCTTC.

The CDR3 DNA reads as TGTGCCAGCAGTTTAGTTCCCGGCAGGGGTTACGAGCAGTACTTC. Translating it yields CASSLVPGRGYEQYF. This chain links TRBV27 with TRBJ2-7; tentatively, D is TRBD1 (6 bases). V was cut by 2 bases and J by 4 bases, with 15 bases left in between. CDR3 size: 15 residues. The V gene's germline CDR1 is MNHEY and CDR2 SMNVEV (reference sequence).

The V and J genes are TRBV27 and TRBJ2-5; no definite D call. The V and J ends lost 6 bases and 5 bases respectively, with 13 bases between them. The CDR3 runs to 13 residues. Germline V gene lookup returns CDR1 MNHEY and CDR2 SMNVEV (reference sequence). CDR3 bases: TGTGCCAGCAGGGGCTGGCCGGTGGAGACCCAGTACTTC. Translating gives CASRGWPVETQYF.

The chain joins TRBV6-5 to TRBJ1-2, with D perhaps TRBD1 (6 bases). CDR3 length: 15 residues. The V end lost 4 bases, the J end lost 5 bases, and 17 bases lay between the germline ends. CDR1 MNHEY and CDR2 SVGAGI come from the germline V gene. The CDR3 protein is CASSFTGSGGYGYTF. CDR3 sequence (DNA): TGTGCCAGCAGTTTCACAGGGTCCGGGGGGTATGGCTACACCTTC.

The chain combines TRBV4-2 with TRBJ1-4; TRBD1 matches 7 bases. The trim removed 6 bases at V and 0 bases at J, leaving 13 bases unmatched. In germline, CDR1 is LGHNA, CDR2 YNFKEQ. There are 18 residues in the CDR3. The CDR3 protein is CASSHRDSRTATNEKLFF. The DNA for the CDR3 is TGTGCCAGCAGTCACCGGGACAGCCGGACTGCAACTAATGAAAAACTGTTTTTT.

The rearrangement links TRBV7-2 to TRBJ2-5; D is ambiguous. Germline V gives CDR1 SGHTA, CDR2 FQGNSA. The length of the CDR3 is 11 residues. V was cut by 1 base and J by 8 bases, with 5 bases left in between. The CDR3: CASSLVVTQYF. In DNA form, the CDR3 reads TGTGCCAGCAGCTTAGTAGTCACCCAGTACTTC.

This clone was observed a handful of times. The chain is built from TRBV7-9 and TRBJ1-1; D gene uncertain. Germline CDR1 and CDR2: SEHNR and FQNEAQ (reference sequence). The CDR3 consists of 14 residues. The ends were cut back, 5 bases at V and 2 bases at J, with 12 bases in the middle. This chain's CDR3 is CASSRGQTNTEAFF. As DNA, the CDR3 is TGTGCCAGCAGCCGGGGTCAAACTAACACTGAAGCTTTCTTT.

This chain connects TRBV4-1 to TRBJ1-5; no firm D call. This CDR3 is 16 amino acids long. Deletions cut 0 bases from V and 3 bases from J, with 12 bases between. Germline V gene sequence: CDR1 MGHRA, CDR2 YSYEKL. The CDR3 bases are TGCGCCAGCAGCCAAGAATGGCGCGGCCCCAATCAGCCCCAGCATTTT. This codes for CASSQEWRGPNQPQHF.

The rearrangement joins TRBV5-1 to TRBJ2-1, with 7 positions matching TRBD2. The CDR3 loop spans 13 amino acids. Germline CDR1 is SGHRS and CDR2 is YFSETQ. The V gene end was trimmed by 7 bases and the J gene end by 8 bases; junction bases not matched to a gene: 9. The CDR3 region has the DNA TGCGCCAGCGGGACGATGGGGGGGTATGAGCAGTTCTTC. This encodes CASGTMGGYEQFF.

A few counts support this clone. Written as DNA, the CDR3 is TGTGCCATCAGTGAGTCCAGGGACGAGCAGTACTTC. Protein: CAISESRDEQYF. The rearrangement links TRBV10-3 to TRBJ2-7, with D maybe TRBD1 (5 bases). CDR1 is ENHRY and CDR2 is SYGVKD in the germline V gene. Between the trimmed V and J ends, which lost 0 bases and 5 bases, there was a span of 5 bases. CDR3 length: 12 amino acids.

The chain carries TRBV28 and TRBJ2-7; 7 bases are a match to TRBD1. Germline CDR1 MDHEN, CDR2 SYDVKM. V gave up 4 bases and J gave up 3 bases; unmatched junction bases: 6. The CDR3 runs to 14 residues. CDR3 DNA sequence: TGTGCCAGCAGTTCAGGACAGGAACGCTACGAGCAGTACTTC. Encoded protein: CASSSGQERYEQYF.

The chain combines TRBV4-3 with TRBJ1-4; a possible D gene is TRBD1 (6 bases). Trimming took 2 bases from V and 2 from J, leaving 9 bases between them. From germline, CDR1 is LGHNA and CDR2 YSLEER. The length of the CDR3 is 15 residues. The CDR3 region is CASSQQDRTNEKLFF. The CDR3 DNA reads TGCGCCAGCAGCCAACAAGACAGGACTAATGAAAAACTGTTTTTT.

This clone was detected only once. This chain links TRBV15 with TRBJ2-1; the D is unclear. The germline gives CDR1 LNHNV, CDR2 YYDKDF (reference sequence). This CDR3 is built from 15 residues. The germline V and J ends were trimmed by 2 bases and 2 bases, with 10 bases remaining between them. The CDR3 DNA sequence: TGTGCCACCAGCAGATCCGATACAGCCTACAATGAGCAGTTCTTC. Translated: CATSRSDTAYNEQFF. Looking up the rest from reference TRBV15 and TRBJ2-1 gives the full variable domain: DAMVIQNPRYQVTQFGKPVTLSCSQTLNHNVMYWYQQKSSQAPKLLFHYYDKDFNNEADTPDNFQSRRPNTSFCFLDIRSPGLGDTAMYLCATSRSDTAYNEQFFGPGTRLTVL.

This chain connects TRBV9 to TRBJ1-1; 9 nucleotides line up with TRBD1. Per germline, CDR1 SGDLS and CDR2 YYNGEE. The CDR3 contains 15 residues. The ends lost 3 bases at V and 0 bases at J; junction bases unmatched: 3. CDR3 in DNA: TGTGCCAGCAGCGCCCGGACAGGGGTGAACACTGAAGCTTTCTTT. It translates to CASSARTGVNTEAFF.